This passage covers 10 T cell receptor beta chains from one sample sequenced in a study of OX40 agonist ivuxolimab in advanced cancers. Assay used: immunoSEQ multiplex PCR; TCRdb lists only in-frame clones, some missing. Of about 16,000 clones detected, around 90% appear once; the ten largest clones hold around 29%. The material was CD4+ or CD8+ T cells sorted from blood, obtained in a trial of the OX40 agonist ivuxolimab. These receptor sequences come from an adult with an advanced solid tumor such as melanoma, head and neck, liver or kidney cancer.

The chain has TRBV9 and TRBJ2-7; 11 positions agree with TRBD2. Germline trimming cut 2 bases from V and 6 bases from J; bases unmatched to any gene: 4. This CDR3 is built from 14 residues. Germline V gene sequence: CDR1 SGDLS, CDR2 YYNGEE. In DNA, the CDR3 is TGTGCCAGCAGCGTCACTAGCGGGAGTCTCGAGCAGTACTTC. This sequence encodes CASSVTSGSLEQYF.

This clone was seen a few times. This chain links TRBV5-6 with TRBJ1-1, with unresolved D. This CDR3 spans 11 amino acids. V was clipped by 2 bases and J by 7 bases, with 6 bases between them. Germline loops: CDR1 SGHDT, CDR2 YYEEEE. The CDR3 loop is CASSFRDEAFF. CDR3 DNA: TGTGCCAGCAGCTTCAGAGATGAAGCTTTCTTT.

By share, this clone ranks as medium-sized (0.01 to 0.1%). The chain uses TRBV11-2 and TRBJ1-3; the D gene is possibly TRBD1 (5 bases). Germline loops: CDR1 SGHAT, CDR2 FQNNGV. The V end was cut by 1 base, the J end by 4 bases, with 11 bases between. The CDR3 covers 15 residues. Here the CDR3 DNA reads TGTGCCAGCAGCTTAGTGGGGGAAGCCGGAAACACCATATATTTT. Protein: CASSLVGEAGNTIYF.

The chain carries TRBV10-2 and TRBJ2-7; D unresolved. The germline CDR1 and CDR2 sequences are WSHSY and SAAADI. This CDR3 region has 13 residues. Trimming cost V 3 bases and J 4 bases, with 10 bases left between them. Here the CDR3 DNA reads TGCGCCAGCAGTGAAAACACCCTATACGAGCAGTACTTC. Its protein product is CASSENTLYEQYF.

V and J are TRBV7-9 and TRBJ2-7; D not certain. Trimming took 5 bases from V and 0 from J, leaving 11 bases between them. The CDR3 is 14 residues long. Germline V gene sequence: CDR1 SEHNR, CDR2 FQNEAQ (reference sequence). CDR3 coding DNA: TGTGCCAGCAGCCCGAAGAGGAGCTCCTACGAGCAGTACTTC. Translating it yields CASSPKRSSYEQYF. Looking up the rest from reference TRBV7-9 and TRBJ2-7 gives the full variable domain: DTGVSQNPRHKITKRGQNVTFRCDPISEHNRLYWYRQTLGQGPEFLTYFQNEAQLEKSRLLSDRFSAERPKGSFSTLEIQRTEQGDSAMYLCASSPKRSSYEQYFGPGTRLTVT.

The chain combines TRBV1 with TRBJ2-5; the table assigns TRBD2, which was not confirmed against the DNA. TRBV1 counts as a pseudogene. The length of the CDR3 is 12 residues. The CDR3 is CTSSRGLYKQYF. DNA for the CDR3: TGCACCAGCAGCCGGGGACTCTACAAGCAGTACTTC.

This rearrangement joins TRBV7-9 to TRBJ2-3, with D maybe TRBD1 (6 bases). CDR1 and CDR2 from the germline V gene are SEHNR and FQNEAQ (reference sequence). V was clipped by 6 bases and J by 6 bases, with 13 bases between them. This CDR3 is 13 amino acids long. The CDR3 sequence is CASSYTGSDTQYF. The CDR3 bases are TGTGCCAGCAGTTACACAGGGTCCGATACGCAGTATTTT.

The chain employs TRBV6-5 and TRBJ2-7; no clear D gene. The CDR3 has 14 amino acids. The germline gives CDR1 MNHEY, CDR2 SVGAGI. Trimming left V 7 bases short and J 5 bases short, with 18 bases between. The CDR3 region has the DNA TGTGCCAGCACCGCGGACCGCGTCCGCGACGAGCAGTACTTC. Its protein product is CASTADRVRDEQYF.

J is TRBJ2-1 and V is TRBV29-1; 8 bases fit TRBD1. The V segment lost 3 bases and the J segment 6 bases; nucleotides outside the gene matches: 10. In germline, CDR1 is SQVTM, CDR2 ANQGSEA. The CDR3 spans 15 residues. The CDR3 bases are TGCAGCGTTGAGGACGGACAGGGCTCGGTCAATGAGCAGTTCTTC. This sequence encodes CSVEDGQGSVNEQFF.

The chain recombines TRBV9 with TRBJ1-3; D gene unclear. The CDR3 length is 13 residues. Trimming stripped 0 bases from V and 3 bases from J, with 4 bases between. From germline, CDR1 is SGDLS and CDR2 YYNGEE. CDR3 DNA sequence: TGTGCCAGCAGCGTAGACGGTGGAAACACCATATATTTT. It specifies CASSVDGGNTIYF. Drawing the rest from reference TRBV9 and TRBJ1-3, the complete variable domain is DSGVTQTPKHLITATGQRVTLRCSPRSGDLSVYWYQQSLDQGLQFLIQYYNGEERAKGNILERFSAQQFPDLHSELNLSSLELGDSALYFCASSVDGGNTIYFGEGSWLTVV.